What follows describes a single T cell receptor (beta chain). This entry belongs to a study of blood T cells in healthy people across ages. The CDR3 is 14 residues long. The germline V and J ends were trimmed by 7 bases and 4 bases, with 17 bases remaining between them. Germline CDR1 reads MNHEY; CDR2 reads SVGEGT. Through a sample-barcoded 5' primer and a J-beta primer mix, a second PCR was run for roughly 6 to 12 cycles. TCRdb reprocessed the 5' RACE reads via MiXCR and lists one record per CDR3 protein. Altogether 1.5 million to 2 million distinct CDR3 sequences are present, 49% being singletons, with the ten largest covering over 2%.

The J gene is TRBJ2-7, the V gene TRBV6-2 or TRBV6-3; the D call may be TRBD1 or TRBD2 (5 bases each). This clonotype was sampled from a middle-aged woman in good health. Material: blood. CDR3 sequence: CASTPRDALYEQYF. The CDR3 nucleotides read TGTGCCAGCACCCCCCGGGACGCCCTATACGAGCAGTACTTC.